Following are 25 T cell receptor beta chains from one sample sequenced in a study of blood T cells in healthy people across ages. Through a sample-barcoded 5' primer and a J-beta primer mix, a second PCR was run for roughly 6 to 11 cycles. TCRdb used MiXCR to reprocess the 5' RACE reads, holding one entry per CDR3 protein. Of some 640,000 distinct CDR3 sequences in the sample, roughly 50% were seen once. Sequencing input: blood. The receptors here all came from a woman aged 60-70 years in good health.

The CDR3 spells CASSQDRAGGPVRNEQYF. CDR3 nucleotide sequence: TGTGCCAGCAGCCAAGATAGGGCGGGAGGGCCTGTGCGGAATGAGCAGTACTTC. The J gene is TRBJ2-5, the V gene TRBV14; 9 positions match TRBD2. The CDR3 spans 18 residues. V was pared by 0 bases and J by 11 bases, with 19 bases of the junction left unmatched. CDR1 is SGHDN and CDR2 is FVKESK in the germline V gene.

The genes are TRBV7-9 and TRBJ1-5, with TRBD1 as a possible D gene (6 bases). Trimming pared 5 bases from V and 4 bases from J, leaving 15 bases between. This CDR3 comprises 15 residues. Germline-derived CDR1 and CDR2 are SEHNR and FQNEAQ (reference sequence). The DNA of the CDR3 is TGTGCCAGCAGCCCCCGAGGGGGACGAAATCAGCCCCAGCATTTT. Residues: CASSPRGGRNQPQHF.

The chain has TRBV9 and TRBJ1-2; D is possibly TRBD1 (5 bases). The CDR3 extends over 13 amino acids. The V gene lost 0 bases and the J gene lost 4 bases, with 7 bases spanning the gap. From germline, CDR1 is SGDLS and CDR2 YYNGEE. CDR3 sequence reads: CASSVGTTYGYTF. The CDR3 nucleotides are TGTGCCAGCAGCGTAGGGACAACCTATGGCTACACCTTC.

This chain uses TRBV20-1 with TRBJ2-7, with TRBD1 as a possible D gene (6 bases). Trimming shortened V by 6 bases and J by 7 bases, and 22 bases separated the two germline ends. The CDR3 runs to 14 residues. Germline CDR1 is DFQATT and CDR2 is SNEGSKA (reference sequence). The CDR3 protein is CSAPMGAPLREQYF. CDR3 nucleotide sequence: TGCAGTGCCCCGATGGGGGCCCCTTTGAGGGAGCAGTACTTC.

V is TRBV7-2 and J is TRBJ1-2; 7 bases line up with TRBD1. CDR3 length: 13 residues. After removal of 7 bases from V and 3 bases from J, the junction contained 5 bases not matched to a gene. The V gene's germline CDR1 is SGHTA and CDR2 FQGNSA. DNA for the CDR3: TGTGCCAGCAAAAAGGGGGCGGACTATGGCTACACCTTC. This gives the protein CASKKGADYGYTF.

The V and J genes are TRBV7-3 and TRBJ1-2; tentatively, D is TRBD1 (5 bases). The CDR3 is made up of 18 amino acids. Trimming cost V 2 bases and J 7 bases, with 26 bases left between them. The germline CDR1 and CDR2 sequences are SGHTA and FQGTGA. CDR3: CASSLLGGGVGFGGGYTF. CDR3 coding DNA: TGTGCCAGCAGCTTACTGGGCGGCGGGGTTGGATTCGGGGGTGGCTACACCTTC.

The chain joins TRBV4-3 to TRBJ1-3, with D perhaps matching TRBD1 (5 bases). The V end was cut by 1 base, the J end by 4 bases, with 5 bases between. This CDR3 spans 13 amino acids. In germline, CDR1 is LGHNA, CDR2 YSLEER. The CDR3 spells CASSQGQGNTIYF. Written as DNA, the CDR3 is TGCGCCAGCAGCCAAGGACAGGGAAACACCATATATTTT.

This clonotype was seen more than once but under ten times. This CDR3 is CASSLDRVGQETQYF. CDR3 coding DNA: TGTGCCAGCAGCTTAGACAGGGTAGGACAAGAGACCCAGTACTTC. V is TRBV11-2 and J is TRBJ2-5; the D gene is possibly TRBD1 (5 bases). The CDR3 extends over 15 amino acids. Germline V lookup: CDR1 SGHAT, CDR2 FQNNGV. Trimming pared 0 bases from V and 2 bases from J, leaving 10 bases between.

This clonotype was seen more than once but under ten times. V gene TRBV5-6 combines with J gene TRBJ1-2; D is undetermined. CDR3 length: 19 residues. Germline V gene sequence: CDR1 SGHDT, CDR2 YYEEEE. V shed 1 base and J shed 4 bases, with 26 bases lying between them. The CDR3, as DNA: TGTGCCAGCAGCTTGAGTCTTCGTCGGACGCAATCTGTAGGCTATGGCTACACCTTC. This sequence encodes CASSLSLRRTQSVGYGYTF.

The rearrangement uses TRBV28 and TRBJ1-2; TRBD1 aligns across 9 bases. Losses at the gene ends were 4 bases for V and 9 bases for J; bases not matched to a gene: 9. This CDR3 contains 14 residues. Germline CDR1 is MDHEN and CDR2 is SYDVKM. The CDR3 DNA follows: TGTGCCAGCAGTTACGGACAGGGGATGAATCGCTACACCTTC. This encodes CASSYGQGMNRYTF.

J is TRBJ1-2 and V is TRBV12-3 or TRBV12-4; D unclear. The CDR3 has 14 residues. The ends were cut back, 5 bases at V and 6 bases at J, with 16 bases in the middle. The CDR3 is CASSGTQERNGYTF. CDR3 DNA sequence: TGTGCCAGCAGTGGAACGCAGGAACGTAATGGCTACACCTTC.

The J gene is TRBJ2-1, the V gene TRBV20-1, with D perhaps given as TRBD1 or TRBD2 (5 bases each). The germline V gene encodes CDR1 DFQATT and CDR2 SNEGSKA (reference sequence). CDR3 length: 11 amino acids. Between the trimmed V and J ends, which lost 5 bases and 6 bases, there was a span of 8 bases. The CDR3 spells CSAEGTNEQFF. Written as DNA, the CDR3 is TGCAGTGCTGAGGGGACCAATGAGCAGTTCTTC.

The J gene is TRBJ2-1, the V gene TRBV20-1; 12 bases match TRBD2. Germline-derived CDR1 and CDR2 are DFQATT and SNEGSKA (reference sequence). The trim removed 0 bases at V and 8 bases at J, leaving 5 bases unmatched. CDR3 length: 15 residues. For the CDR3, the DNA is TGCAGTGCTAGAGATGCGACTAGCGGGAGAGATGAGCAGTTCTTC. It specifies CSARDATSGRDEQFF.

This chain uses TRBV4-2 with TRBJ2-6, with D possibly being TRBD2 (7 bases). Trimming took 7 bases from V and 0 from J, leaving 16 bases between them. CDR1 and CDR2 (germline): LGHNA, YNFKEQ. CDR3 length equals 17 residues. The CDR3 spells CASTTGGRSSGANVLTF. The CDR3 DNA follows: TGTGCCAGCACCACCGGGGGGCGGTCCTCTGGGGCCAACGTCCTGACTTTC.

The CDR3 spells CASSQAGLGPAQYF. Written as DNA, the CDR3 is TGTGCCAGCAGCCAAGCGGGACTAGGGCCAGCGCAGTATTTT. The genes are TRBV11-2 and TRBJ2-3; 8 bases align to TRBD2. Unmatched junction bases numbered 11, after V lost 5 bases and J lost 10 bases. CDR3 length: 14 amino acids. CDR1 and CDR2 (germline): SGHAT, FQNNGV.

This rearrangement joins TRBV5-1 to TRBJ2-3; 10 bases align to TRBD1. V shed 0 bases and J 2 bases; nucleotides not matched to a gene: 9. The germline V gene has CDR1 SGHRS and CDR2 YFSETQ. The CDR3 has 18 amino acids. CDR3 DNA: TGCGCCAGCAGCTTGGTGGGACAGGGGTCGCTGGCCACAGATACGCAGTATTTT. This codes for CASSLVGQGSLATDTQYF.

This clonotype was seen a handful of times. The chain has TRBV6-5 and TRBJ1-2, with D possibly matching TRBD1 (6 bases). Trimming removed 7 bases at V and 3 bases at J, with 12 bases between. The length of the CDR3 is 13 residues. The V gene's germline CDR1 is MNHEY and CDR2 SVGAGI. In nucleotides, the CDR3 is TGTGCCAGCAATGGGGGGCGCCACTATGGCTACACCTTC. It specifies CASNGGRHYGYTF.

The chain recombines TRBV7-2 with TRBJ1-2; 7 nucleotides agree with TRBD1. There are 15 residues in the CDR3. Germline values: CDR1 SGHTA, CDR2 FQGNSA. The V gene end was trimmed by 2 bases and the J gene end by 3 bases; junction bases not matched to a gene: 6. The CDR3 nucleotides read TGTGCCAGCAGCTTACGAGGGGGCGCTGACTATGGCTACACCTTC. This codes for CASSLRGGADYGYTF.

As regards this clonotype: A much more abundant neighbour one base away suggests this may be a read error. The chain links TRBV3-1 to TRBJ2-7, with 9 bases matching TRBD2. This CDR3 region has 16 residues. Per germline, CDR1 LGHDT and CDR2 YNNKEL (reference sequence). The V gene end was trimmed by 5 bases and the J gene end by 7 bases; junction bases not matched to a gene: 15. The CDR3 DNA reads TGTGCCAGCAGCGGGTCACGGGCGGGAGGGCCAAATGAGCAGTACTTC. Its protein is CASSGSRAGGPNEQYF.

V is TRBV7-2 and J is TRBJ1-1; D call uncertain. Germline CDR1 reads SGHTA; CDR2 reads FQGNSA. The length of the CDR3 is 14 residues. V was shortened by 6 bases and J by 2 bases, with 13 bases between the two germline ends. DNA of the CDR3: TGTGCCAGCAGACTTCAGGATCTAAACACTGAAGCTTTCTTT. It codes for CASRLQDLNTEAFF.

The chain is built from TRBV29-1 and TRBJ2-1; TRBD1 aligns across 11 bases. The CDR3 length is 13 residues. V shed 6 bases and J 9 bases; nucleotides not matched to a gene: 7. Germline CDR1 is SQVTM and CDR2 is ANQGSEA. The CDR3 DNA reads TGCAGCGTGCCAGGACAGGGGGCCGGTGAGCAGTTCTTC. Its protein is CSVPGQGAGEQFF.

The chain links TRBV20-1 to TRBJ2-3; no clear D. The CDR3 has 15 residues. V dropped 5 bases and J dropped 0 bases, with 15 bases sitting between them. The germline gives CDR1 DFQATT, CDR2 SNEGSKA (reference sequence). Here the CDR3 reads CSADRDTSSTDTQYF. In DNA, the CDR3 is TGCAGTGCTGACCGTGACACGTCTAGCACAGATACGCAGTATTTT.

The chain couples TRBV28 to TRBJ2-1; 9 bases match TRBD2. In germline, CDR1 is MDHEN, CDR2 SYDVKM. Germline trimming cut 4 bases from V and 7 bases from J; bases unmatched to any gene: 8. This CDR3 region has 15 residues. CDR3 DNA sequence: TGTGCCAGCAGTTCGTTAGCGGGAGTGGGTAATGAGCAGTTCTTC. It codes for CASSSLAGVGNEQFF. Combining the CDR3 with reference TRBV28 and TRBJ2-1 gives the whole variable domain DVKVTQSSRYLVKRTGEKVFLECVQDMDHENMFWYRQDPGLGLRLIYFSYDVKMKEKGDIPEGYSVSREKKERFSLILESASTNQTSMYLCASSSLAGVGNEQFFGPGTRLTVL.

This clonotype was found once. The gene calls are TRBV29-1 and TRBJ2-5, with D unresolved. The germline CDR1 and CDR2 sequences are SQVTM and ANQGSEA. The CDR3 totals 15 residues. Trimming shortened V by 4 bases and J by 11 bases, and 26 bases separated the two germline ends. CDR3 amino acids: CSVAADQLFGNEQYF. The CDR3, as DNA: TGCAGCGTTGCCGCTGATCAGTTATTTGGCAATGAGCAGTACTTC.

Worth noting for this clonotype: This may stem from a read error, because a much larger clone lies one nucleotide away. The chain links TRBV28 to TRBJ2-5; the D gene could be TRBD1 or TRBD2 (5 bases each). Trimming pared 4 bases from V and 1 base from J, leaving 16 bases between. Germline CDR1 MDHEN, CDR2 SYDVKM. CDR3 length: 16 amino acids. CDR3 sequence (DNA): TGTGCCAGCAGTTCCATTCGGTCCGGGGCCCAAGAGACCCAGTACTTC. Protein sequence: CASSSIRSGAQETQYF. Full variable domain (outside the CDR3, taken from reference TRBV28 and TRBJ2-5): DVKVTQSSRYLVKRTGEKVFLECVQDMDHENMFWYRQDPGLGLRLIYFSYDVKMKEKGDIPEGYSVSREKKERFSLILESASTNQTSMYLCASSSIRSGAQETQYFGPGTRLLVL.